This TCR beta chain was sequenced during a study of T cell responses to AZD1222 COVID-19 vaccine. A remark on this clone: As yet, its antigen is unknown.

Some clones are missing from TCRdb's copy, which holds only in-frame ones; the method was immunoSEQ multiplex PCR. The sample records more than 140,000 clones, approximately 90% being singletons. V gave up 0 bases and J gave up 5 bases; unmatched junction bases: 6. The CDR3 runs to 17 residues. Germline V gene sequence: CDR1 ENHRY, CDR2 SYGVKD. Findings and caveats of the study: Along spike, vaccine-associated CD4 TCRs were found throughout, with dominance at 160-218 and 743-854. Spike-specific TCR depth and breadth grew after two AZD1222 doses.

This clonotype originated in an adult in good health. The source material was peripheral blood, sampled on day 0 of MenACWY control vaccination. The chain uses TRBV10-3 and TRBJ1-4; TRBD1 matches 10 bases. The CDR3 reads CAISESTPGQGNEKLFF. For the CDR3, the DNA is TGTGCCATCAGTGAGTCTACTCCGGGACAGGGGAATGAAAAACTGTTTTTT.